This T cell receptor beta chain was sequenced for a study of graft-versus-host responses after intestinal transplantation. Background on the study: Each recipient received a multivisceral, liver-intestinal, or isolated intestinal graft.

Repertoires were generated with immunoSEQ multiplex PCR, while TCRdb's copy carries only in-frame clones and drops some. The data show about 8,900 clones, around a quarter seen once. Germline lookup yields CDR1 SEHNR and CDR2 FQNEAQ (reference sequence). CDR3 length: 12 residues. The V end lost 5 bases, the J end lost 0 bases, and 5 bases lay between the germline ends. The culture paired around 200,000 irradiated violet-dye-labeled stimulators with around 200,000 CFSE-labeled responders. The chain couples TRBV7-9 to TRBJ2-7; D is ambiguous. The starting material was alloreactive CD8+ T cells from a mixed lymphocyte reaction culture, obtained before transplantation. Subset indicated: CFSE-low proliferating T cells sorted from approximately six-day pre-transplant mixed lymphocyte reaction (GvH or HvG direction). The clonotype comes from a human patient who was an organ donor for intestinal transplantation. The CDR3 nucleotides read TGTGCCAGCAGCCCAAGCTCCTACGAGCAGTACTTC. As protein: CASSPSSYEQYF. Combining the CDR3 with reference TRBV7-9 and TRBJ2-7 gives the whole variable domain DTGVSQNPRHKITKRGQNVTFRCDPISEHNRLYWYRQTLGQGPEFLTYFQNEAQLEKSRLLSDRFSAERPKGSFSTLEIQRTEQGDSAMYLCASSPSSYEQYFGPGTRLTVT.